This T cell receptor (beta chain) was identified during a study of blood T cell repertoires in COVID-19. This clone was recorded a few times. Unmatched junction bases numbered 6, after V lost 5 bases and J lost 0 bases. Looked up from germline, CDR1 is MNHEY and CDR2 is SMNVEV (reference sequence). The CDR3 runs 17 residues. Here immunoSEQ multiplex PCR was the method, and the copy in TCRdb shows in-frame clones only, minus some. The top ten hold around 15% of the sample, which has 70,000 to 100,000 clones, 65% to 85% seen once. This receptor was identified in a woman older than 75 with acute or convalescent COVID-19. Sequencing used peripheral blood. V usage is TRBV27 and J usage is TRBJ2-6; 8 bases align to TRBD2. DNA for the CDR3: TGTGCCAGCAGTCCGGGACTAGGAAACTCTGGGGCCAACGTCCTGACTTTC. It specifies CASSPGLGNSGANVLTF.